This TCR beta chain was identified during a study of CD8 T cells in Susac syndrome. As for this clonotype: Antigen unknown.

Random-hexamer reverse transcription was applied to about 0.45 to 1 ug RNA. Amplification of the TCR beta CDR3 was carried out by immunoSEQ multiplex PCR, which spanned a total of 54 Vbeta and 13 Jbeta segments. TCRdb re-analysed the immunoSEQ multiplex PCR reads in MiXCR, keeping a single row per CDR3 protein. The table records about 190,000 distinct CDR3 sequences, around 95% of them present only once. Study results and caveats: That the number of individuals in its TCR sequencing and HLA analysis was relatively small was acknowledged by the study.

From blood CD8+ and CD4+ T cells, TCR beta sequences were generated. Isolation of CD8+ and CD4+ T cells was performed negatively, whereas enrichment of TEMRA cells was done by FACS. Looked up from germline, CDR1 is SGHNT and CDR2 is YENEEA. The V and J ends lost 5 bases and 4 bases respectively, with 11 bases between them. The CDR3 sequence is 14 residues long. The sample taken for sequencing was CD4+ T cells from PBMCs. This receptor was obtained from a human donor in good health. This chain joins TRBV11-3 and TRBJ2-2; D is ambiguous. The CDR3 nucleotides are TGTGCCAGCAGCCTCTCACCCGTCACCGGGGAGCTGTTTTTT. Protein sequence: CASSLSPVTGELFF.